A selection of T cell receptor beta chains follows, all from one sample in a study of preoperative IRX-2 immunotherapy in early breast cancer. Sequenced by immunoSEQ multiplex PCR; TCRdb stores in-frame clones only, minus some. The sample lists approximately 100,000 clones, about nine tenths occurring once. This specimen consisted of tumor tissue, obtained after IRX-2 immunotherapy. These receptors originate from a human donor with breast cancer. Both conserved end residues are part of each CDR3. Each record gives: D gene, V gene, clone size, J gene, CDR3 protein, CDR3 DNA. A D gene is named only where the DNA matches it firmly. The size entry is marked missing in some rows and otherwise reads once, few, many or a size class.

D gene: TRBD1
V gene: TRBV5-1
clone size: few
J gene: TRBJ2-4
CDR3 protein: CASSPGTGENIQYF
CDR3 DNA: TGCGCCAGCAGCCCCGGGACAGGGGAGAACATTCAGTACTTC

D gene: -
V gene: TRBV30
clone size: -
J gene: TRBJ1-2
CDR3 protein: CAWSADGGNYGYTF
CDR3 DNA: TGTGCCTGGAGTGCGGACGGGGGCAACTATGGCTACACCTTC

D gene: TRBD1
V gene: TRBV19
clone size: -
J gene: TRBJ1-4
CDR3 protein: CASSRTGGASEKLFF
CDR3 DNA: TGTGCCAGTAGTCGGACAGGGGGCGCCTCTGAAAAACTGTTTTTT

D gene: TRBD1
V gene: TRBV28
clone size: -
J gene: TRBJ1-6
CDR3 protein: CASSLKEKDREGSPLHF
CDR3 DNA: TGTGCCAGCAGTTTAAAAGAAAAAGACAGGGAAGGGTCACCCCTCCACTTT

D gene: -
V gene: TRBV30
clone size: -
J gene: TRBJ2-7
CDR3 protein: CAWSAGPTLTYEQYF
CDR3 DNA: TGTGCCTGGAGTGCGGGACCCACCTTAACCTACGAGCAGTACTTC

D gene: -
V gene: TRBV5-1
clone size: -
J gene: TRBJ2-1
CDR3 protein: CASSPQGKPNEQFF
CDR3 DNA: TGCGCCAGCAGCCCGCAGGGTAAACCCAATGAGCAGTTCTTC

D gene: -
V gene: TRBV11-3
clone size: few
J gene: TRBJ2-3
CDR3 protein: CASSPLDGRTDTQYF
CDR3 DNA: TGTGCCAGCAGCCCGCTCGACGGGAGAACAGATACGCAGTATTTT

D gene: TRBD1
V gene: TRBV5-1
clone size: -
J gene: TRBJ1-4
CDR3 protein: CASSPGTGGAKLFF
CDR3 DNA: TGCGCCAGCAGTCCCGGGACAGGGGGCGCGAAACTGTTTTTT

D gene: -
V gene: TRBV11-3
clone size: -
J gene: TRBJ1-1
CDR3 protein: CASSSPPGPGGAFF
CDR3 DNA: TGTGCCAGCAGCTCACCACCCGGGCCCGGCGGCGCTTTCTTT

D gene: TRBD2
V gene: TRBV29-1
clone size: -
J gene: TRBJ2-7
CDR3 protein: CSGTSSGSYEQYF
CDR3 DNA: TGCAGCGGTACCTCTAGCGGGAGCTACGAGCAGTACTTC

D gene: -
V gene: TRBV30
clone size: -
J gene: TRBJ2-7
CDR3 protein: CAWSPPHRPYEQYF
CDR3 DNA: TGTGCCTGGAGTCCCCCCCACCGGCCCTACGAGCAGTACTTC

D gene: TRBD2
V gene: TRBV19
clone size: -
J gene: TRBJ2-6
CDR3 protein: CASNPTFGEGLTGANVLTF
CDR3 DNA: TGTGCCAGTAACCCGACGTTTGGGGAGGGGTTGACTGGGGCCAACGTCCTGACTTTC

D gene: -
V gene: TRBV11-3
clone size: -
J gene: TRBJ1-3
CDR3 protein: CASSFSGNLNTIYF
CDR3 DNA: TGTGCCAGCAGCTTCAGCGGTAATTTGAACACCATATATTTT

D gene: TRBD1
V gene: TRBV18
clone size: -
J gene: TRBJ2-7
CDR3 protein: CASSPQKTGASYEQYF
CDR3 DNA: TGTGCCAGCTCACCCCAAAAGACAGGGGCATCCTACGAGCAGTACTTC

D gene: -
V gene: TRBV30
clone size: few
J gene: TRBJ2-5
CDR3 protein: CAWNRRTGQETQYF
CDR3 DNA: TGTGCCTGGAATCGGAGAACTGGCCAGGAGACCCAGTACTTC

D gene: -
V gene: TRBV22-1
clone size: -
J gene: TRBJ2-3
CDR3 protein: CATSDAGTGGTDTQYF
CDR3 DNA: TGTGCCACCAGTGATGCGGGGACAGGGGGTACAGATACGCAGTATTTT

D gene: -
V gene: TRBV19
clone size: -
J gene: TRBJ2-1
CDR3 protein: CASSRGDTDEQFF
CDR3 DNA: TGTGCCAGTAGTAGGGGGGACACCGATGAGCAGTTCTTC

D gene: TRBD1
V gene: TRBV29-1
clone size: -
J gene: TRBJ2-3
CDR3 protein: CSGGQLGDTQYF
CDR3 DNA: TGCAGCGGGGGACAGCTCGGAGATACGCAGTATTTT

D gene: -
V gene: TRBV18
clone size: -
J gene: TRBJ1-3
CDR3 protein: CASSPSLETGNTIYF
CDR3 DNA: TGTGCCAGCTCACCGTCTCTTGAGACTGGAAACACCATATATTTT

D gene: -
V gene: TRBV15
clone size: -
J gene: TRBJ1-4
CDR3 protein: CATSRDPDGGEKLFF
CDR3 DNA: TGTGCCACCAGCAGAGATCCCGATGGGGGTGAAAAACTGTTTTTT

D gene: -
V gene: TRBV15
clone size: few
J gene: TRBJ1-2
CDR3 protein: CATSNVIGIVSYGYTF
CDR3 DNA: TGTGCCACCAGCAACGTCATAGGGATTGTAAGCTATGGCTACACCTTC

D gene: TRBD2
V gene: TRBV7-6
clone size: -
J gene: TRBJ2-5
CDR3 protein: CASSPTGGEETQYF
CDR3 DNA: TGTGCCAGCAGCCCAACGGGGGGTGAAGAGACCCAGTACTTC

D gene: TRBD1
V gene: TRBV5-1
clone size: -
J gene: TRBJ1-4
CDR3 protein: CASSSVGQGVVRRNEKLFF
CDR3 DNA: TGCGCCAGCAGCTCAGTTGGGCAGGGGGTAGTAAGGCGGAATGAAAAACTGTTTTTT

D gene: -
V gene: TRBV10-3
clone size: -
J gene: TRBJ2-2
CDR3 protein: CAISESRNTGELFF
CDR3 DNA: TGTGCCATCAGTGAGTCGAGGAACACCGGGGAGCTGTTTTTT

D gene: TRBD1
V gene: TRBV11-3
clone size: -
J gene: TRBJ2-2
CDR3 protein: CASSPTGGHTGELFF
CDR3 DNA: TGTGCCAGCAGCCCGACAGGGGGTCACACCGGGGAGCTGTTTTTT

D gene: TRBD1
V gene: TRBV11-3
clone size: few
J gene: TRBJ1-1
CDR3 protein: CASSLGTDLGTEAFF
CDR3 DNA: TGTGCCAGCAGCTTGGGGACAGACCTGGGGACTGAAGCTTTCTTT

D gene: -
V gene: TRBV25-1
clone size: -
J gene: TRBJ2-3
CDR3 protein: CASSVTGIGDTQYF
CDR3 DNA: TGTGCCAGCAGTGTTACAGGGATTGGAGATACGCAGTATTTT

D gene: TRBD1
V gene: TRBV19
clone size: -
J gene: TRBJ1-5
CDR3 protein: CASTNPGQPSNQPQHF
CDR3 DNA: TGTGCCAGTACCAACCCGGGACAGCCGAGCAATCAGCCCCAGCATTTT

D gene: TRBD2
V gene: TRBV7-7
clone size: -
J gene: TRBJ2-1
CDR3 protein: CASSLGTSGRNEQFF
CDR3 DNA: TGTGCCAGCAGCTTAGGGACTAGCGGGAGAAATGAGCAGTTCTTC

D gene: TRBD1
V gene: TRBV7-2
clone size: -
J gene: TRBJ2-1
CDR3 protein: CASSRDSDGEQFF
CDR3 DNA: TGTGCCAGCAGCCGGGACAGCGACGGTGAGCAGTTCTTC

D gene: -
V gene: TRBV19
clone size: few
J gene: TRBJ1-5
CDR3 protein: CASSMDTDQPQHF
CDR3 DNA: TGTGCCAGTAGTATGGACACCGATCAGCCCCAGCATTTT

D gene: TRBD1
V gene: TRBV29-1
clone size: -
J gene: TRBJ2-2
CDR3 protein: CSVRTGGNTGELFF
CDR3 DNA: TGCAGCGTCCGCACAGGGGGCAACACCGGGGAGCTGTTTTTT

D gene: TRBD1
V gene: TRBV28
clone size: -
J gene: TRBJ1-3
CDR3 protein: CASSRQGDTIYF
CDR3 DNA: TGTGCCAGCAGTCGACAGGGGGACACCATATATTTT

D gene: -
V gene: TRBV5-1
clone size: few
J gene: TRBJ1-5
CDR3 protein: CASSLQGGDQPQHF
CDR3 DNA: TGCGCCAGCAGCTTACAAGGGGGGGATCAGCCCCAGCATTTT

D gene: TRBD1
V gene: TRBV28
clone size: -
J gene: TRBJ2-2
CDR3 protein: CASSTGDTGELFF
CDR3 DNA: TGTGCCAGCAGTACAGGGGATACCGGGGAGCTGTTTTTT

D gene: -
V gene: TRBV5-8
clone size: -
J gene: TRBJ1-3
CDR3 protein: CASSFAGGNTIYF
CDR3 DNA: TGTGCCAGCAGCTTTGCAGGGGGAAACACCATATATTTT

D gene: TRBD2
V gene: TRBV19
clone size: -
J gene: TRBJ2-7
CDR3 protein: CASSNLLAGGPYEQYF
CDR3 DNA: TGTGCCAGTAGTAACCTCTTGGCGGGAGGCCCCTACGAGCAGTACTTC

D gene: TRBD2
V gene: TRBV5-1
clone size: -
J gene: TRBJ2-3
CDR3 protein: CASSPGRGRAWDTQYF
CDR3 DNA: TGCGCCAGCAGCCCCGGACGGGGGAGGGCCTGGGATACGCAGTATTTT

D gene: -
V gene: TRBV29-1
clone size: -
J gene: TRBJ2-1
CDR3 protein: CSVVRGRSYNEQFF
CDR3 DNA: TGCAGCGTAGTCAGGGGCCGCTCCTACAATGAGCAGTTCTTC

D gene: -
V gene: TRBV29-1
clone size: -
J gene: TRBJ1-4
CDR3 protein: CSVVGGKVEKLFF
CDR3 DNA: TGCAGCGTTGTGGGCGGGAAGGTCGAAAAACTGTTTTTT

D gene: TRBD1
V gene: TRBV19
clone size: -
J gene: TRBJ1-2
CDR3 protein: CASRRVAGGSSGYGYTF
CDR3 DNA: TGTGCCAGTAGACGGGTGGCAGGGGGTTCGTCAGGCTATGGCTACACCTTC

D gene: -
V gene: TRBV15
clone size: -
J gene: TRBJ1-4
CDR3 protein: CATSRDDRGEKLFF
CDR3 DNA: TGTGCCACCAGCAGAGATGACCGTGGCGAAAAACTGTTTTTT

D gene: -
V gene: TRBV5-1
clone size: few
J gene: TRBJ2-5
CDR3 protein: CASSRDLSGQETQYF
CDR3 DNA: TGCGCCAGCAGCCGGGACCTGAGCGGGCAAGAGACCCAGTACTTC